This paragraph covers one TCR beta chain sequence. This clone appeared a few times. Its antigen is currently not known. No base-level quality is on record; no much larger clone is a single base apart. The data derive from a study of radiotherapy plus CTLA-4 blockade in lung cancer (dated by TCRdb to the late 2010s). In terms of the full investigation: Among enrolled patients, around 18% had an objective response and 25% to 35% reached disease control. Paper-wide results and their limitations: After treatment with radiotherapy and ipilimumab, TCR clones that came from tumors expanded in the peripheral blood. The strongest predictors of response were reported to be early dynamic shifts in blood T cell clones along with a rise in serum interferon-beta following radiation.

Focal radiation therapy combined with CTLA-4 blockade (ipilimumab) was tested in patients with chemo-refractory metastatic non-small-cell lung cancer. The receptor library was made with the immunoSEQ multiplex PCR assay. Entries here come from immuneACCESS through TCRdb and include only in-frame sequences with V and J called. Some clones fail to appear in such tables; in the studies checked, an unresolved V gene covers under half of the shortfall, and the cause of the remainder is unknown. This sample comprises some 60,000 clones, roughly 76% of them detected only once. In total, the top ten clones hold roughly 3.1% of the sample. Based on the germline V gene, the CDR1 and CDR2 sequences are SGHVS and FQNEAQ. Relative to germline, V is 7 bases shorter and J is 9 bases shorter, with 19 bases between their ends. The CDR3, cysteine through phenylalanine, is 14 amino acids long. Only the CDR3 part of the read is kept: 42 bases, read in frame from the first base.

This receptor was taken from a human donor with non-small cell lung cancer who had a complete response to radiotherapy plus ipilimumab. The chain uses TRBV7-8 and TRBJ2-1; perhaps TRBD2 is the D gene, with 7 bases matching. The sample was peripheral blood, taken from a patient treated with radiotherapy plus ipilimumab. CDR3 reads: CASKGGGRLSEQFF. The bases are TGTGCCAGCAAAGGGGGGGGGAGGTTAAGTGAGCAGTTCTTC.